What follows are 30 T cell receptor beta chains derived from one specimen sequenced in a study of cytomegalovirus exposure and HLA in healthy donors. The PCR made use of 60 Vbeta and 13 Jbeta primers. Sequencing was performed with immunoSEQ multiplex PCR; in TCRdb, only in-frame clones are kept and a portion is missing. Of approximately 70,000 clones detected, about three quarters appear once; the ten largest clones hold 9% to 10%. The sample taken for sequencing was PBMCs. The receptors derive from a man in his forties or fifties in good health and CMV-seronegative.

In this sample, this clone turned up once. The chain carries TRBV28 and TRBJ2-1; TRBD2 is a possible D gene (6 bases). V was clipped by 6 bases and J by 4 bases, with 13 bases between them. Germline V gives CDR1 MDHEN, CDR2 SYDVKM. The CDR3 runs 14 residues. The CDR3 here is CASSFDGGYNEQFF. CDR3 coding DNA: TGTGCCAGCAGCTTTGACGGGGGTTACAATGAGCAGTTCTTC.

The chain combines TRBV28 with TRBJ1-4; D remains ambiguous. The CDR3 is 12 residues long. Germline loops: CDR1 MDHEN, CDR2 SYDVKM. With 6 bases removed from V and 4 bases from J, the gap between germline ends came to 6 bases. DNA for the CDR3: TGTGCCAGCAGGCGGTTTAATGAAAAACTGTTTTTT. It encodes CASRRFNEKLFF.

The V and J genes are TRBV28 and TRBJ2-2; tentatively, D is TRBD1 (6 bases). The CDR3 is made up of 17 amino acids. CDR1 MDHEN and CDR2 SYDVKM come from the germline V gene. Trimming left V 2 bases short and J 0 bases short, with 13 bases between. CDR3 in DNA: TGTGCCAGCAGTTTAGGTGGGGGCATGCCGAACACCGGGGAGCTGTTTTTT. This encodes CASSLGGGMPNTGELFF. Complete variable domain (other parts from reference TRBV28 and TRBJ2-2): DVKVTQSSRYLVKRTGEKVFLECVQDMDHENMFWYRQDPGLGLRLIYFSYDVKMKEKGDIPEGYSVSREKKERFSLILESASTNQTSMYLCASSLGGGMPNTGELFFGEGSRLTVL.

J is TRBJ1-3 and V is TRBV5-4; tentatively, D is TRBD1 (6 bases). The ends were cut back, 4 bases at V and 4 bases at J, with 15 bases in the middle. CDR1 and CDR2 (germline): SGHNT, YYREEE (reference sequence). The CDR3 consists of 15 residues. For the CDR3, the DNA is TGTGCCAGCAGCAACCCAGGGACAAGGGGAAACACCATATATTTT. It codes for CASSNPGTRGNTIYF.

This chain joins TRBV2 and TRBJ2-7; D is possibly TRBD1 (5 bases). The germline V gene has CDR1 SNHLY and CDR2 FYNNEI. This CDR3 contains 13 residues. V shed 3 bases and J shed 2 bases, with 8 bases lying between them. CDR3 loop: CASSEGLAYEQYF. CDR3 nucleotides: TGTGCCAGCAGTGAGGGGCTAGCCTACGAGCAGTACTTC.

The chain combines TRBV2 with TRBJ2-2; D gene unclear. With 4 bases removed from V and 6 bases from J, the gap between germline ends came to 9 bases. Germline loops: CDR1 SNHLY, CDR2 FYNNEI. The CDR3 loop spans 13 amino acids. The CDR3 protein is CASSVEIPGELFF. CDR3 in DNA: TGTGCCAGCAGTGTAGAGATTCCCGGGGAGCTGTTTTTT. Together with reference TRBV2 and TRBJ2-2, the CDR3 gives the full variable domain: EPEVTQTPSHQVTQMGQEVILRCVPISNHLYFYWYRQILGQKVEFLVSFYNNEISEKSEIFDDQFSVERPDGSNFTLKIRSTKLEDSAMYFCASSVEIPGELFFGEGSRLTVL.

V and J are TRBV28 and TRBJ2-7, with a tentative D call TRBD2 (5 bases). This CDR3 is built from 14 residues. Trimming took off 3 bases at V and 6 bases at J, with 15 bases between the two ends. Germline lookup yields CDR1 MDHEN and CDR2 SYDVKM. CDR3 nucleotide sequence: TGTGCCAGCAGTTTTAGAGGGCTCCAAGGCGAGCAGTACTTC. Encoded protein: CASSFRGLQGEQYF.

The J gene is TRBJ2-7, the V gene TRBV4-1, with TRBD2 matching 7 bases. V lost 1 base and J lost 0; bases outside the gene matches: 9. The CDR3 is 17 amino acids. Germline V gene sequence: CDR1 MGHRA, CDR2 YSYEKL. The DNA for the CDR3 is TGCGCCAGCAGCCAAGGGCCGAACCGGGACTACTCCTACGAGCAGTACTTC. It encodes CASSQGPNRDYSYEQYF.

The V and J genes are TRBV29-1 and TRBJ2-1; TRBD2 is a possible D gene (6 bases). The germline V and J ends were trimmed by 4 bases and 8 bases, with 9 bases remaining between them. The CDR3 totals 11 residues. Germline CDR1 is SQVTM and CDR2 is ANQGSEA. Written as DNA, the CDR3 is TGCAGCGTTGTCGGGAGTTATGAGCAGTTCTTC. Amino acids: CSVVGSYEQFF.

This chain links TRBV11-2 with TRBJ2-3; D perhaps matches TRBD2 (5 bases). Trimming took off 0 bases at V and 9 bases at J, with 10 bases between the two ends. CDR1 SGHAT and CDR2 FQNNGV come from the germline V gene. The CDR3 runs to 13 residues. In nucleotides, the CDR3 is TGTGCCAGCAGCTTAGATAACGGGGAGACGCAGTATTTT. It codes for CASSLDNGETQYF.

In its sample, this clone was seen a few times. The genes are TRBV6-1 and TRBJ1-2, with 10 bases identical to TRBD1. There are 14 residues in the CDR3. J gave up 3 bases and V 6 bases, and 4 bases lay outside the gene matches. Germline values: CDR1 MNHNS, CDR2 SASEGT. CDR3 DNA: TGTGCCAGCAGGGGACAGGGGAAGCACTATGGCTACACCTTC. Amino acid sequence: CASRGQGKHYGYTF.

The chain combines TRBV5-3 with TRBJ2-7, with TRBD2 matching 10 bases. TRBV5-3 is marked as an open reading frame, function uncertain. The V and J ends lost 4 bases and 1 base, in that order; junction bases with no gene match: 5. The CDR3 consists of 15 residues. The CDR3 loop reads CARSPRLAGSYEQYF. The DNA of the CDR3 is TGTGCCAGAAGCCCACGACTAGCGGGTTCCTACGAGCAGTACTTC.

V and J are TRBV25-1 and TRBJ1-1; TRBD1 matches 8 bases. Germline values: CDR1 MGHDK, CDR2 SYGVNS. Unmatched junction bases numbered 3, after V lost 0 bases and J lost 0 bases. The CDR3 loop spans 16 amino acids. The CDR3 DNA is TGTGCCAGCAGTGAATATGGGGGACAGGTGAACACTGAAGCTTTCTTT. This sequence encodes CASSEYGGQVNTEAFF.

This chain joins TRBV19 and TRBJ2-6; no firm D call. The CDR3 spans 16 residues. The V end was cut by 3 bases, the J end by 0 bases, with 9 bases between. Germline values: CDR1 LNHDA, CDR2 SQIVND (reference sequence). The CDR3 DNA reads as TGTGCCAGTAGTATGAGGTCGGGCTCTGGGGCCAACGTCCTGACTTTC. It encodes CASSMRSGSGANVLTF. The variable domain in full, with the rest retrieved from reference TRBV19 and TRBJ2-6, is DGGITQSPKYLFRKEGQNVTLSCEQNLNHDAMYWYRQDPGQGLRLIYYSQIVNDFQKGDIAEGYSVSREKKESFPLTVTSAQKNPTAFYLCASSMRSGSGANVLTFGAGSRLTVL.

This chain uses TRBV11-1 with TRBJ2-2, with D possibly TRBD1 on 5 matching bases. Germline lookup yields CDR1 SGHAT and CDR2 FQDESV (reference sequence). The CDR3 has 14 residues. Trimming took off 4 bases at V and 6 bases at J, with 12 bases between the two ends. CDR3 sequence reads: CASSSNRRSGELFF. CDR3 sequence (DNA): TGTGCCAGCAGCTCAAACAGGCGCTCCGGGGAGCTGTTTTTT.

This clone was recorded only once. The chain links TRBV13 to TRBJ2-2, with a tentative D call TRBD1 (6 bases). From germline, CDR1 is PRHDT and CDR2 FYEKMQ (reference sequence). The V end was cut by 5 bases, the J end by 4 bases, with 20 bases between. The CDR3 contains 17 residues. CDR3 in DNA: TGTGCCAGCAGCCCCACTCTACCGGGACAAAGCACCGGGGAGCTGTTTTTT. Its protein product is CASSPTLPGQSTGELFF.

The chain combines TRBV7-9 with TRBJ2-5; 8 nucleotides agree with TRBD1. The germline V gene encodes CDR1 SEHNR and CDR2 FQNEAQ (reference sequence). The trim removed 1 base at V and 5 bases at J, leaving 3 bases unmatched. This CDR3 contains 14 residues. The CDR3 region has the DNA TGTGCCAGCAGCTTAGGGACAGGGAGGGAGACCCAGTACTTC. Residues: CASSLGTGRETQYF.

The chain combines TRBV7-9 with TRBJ2-1; maybe TRBD2 (6 bases). CDR1 and CDR2 from the germline V gene are SEHNR and FQNEAQ (reference sequence). CDR3 length: 17 amino acids. V was clipped by 2 bases and J by 0 bases, with 14 bases between them. The CDR3 protein is CASSLRSAGSSYNEQFF. CDR3 nucleotide sequence: TGTGCCAGCAGCTTACGATCGGCCGGGAGCTCCTACAATGAGCAGTTCTTC.

The chain uses TRBV7-3 and TRBJ2-1; the D gene is possibly TRBD2 (6 bases). Germline V CDR1 and CDR2: SGHTA, FQGTGA. This CDR3 contains 14 residues. V was clipped by 2 bases and J by 9 bases, with 14 bases between them. CDR3 coding DNA: TGTGCCAGCAGCTTATCATCCGCCGGGAGTGAGCAGTTCTTC. Protein sequence: CASSLSSAGSEQFF.

V and J are TRBV27 and TRBJ1-5; the D gene is possibly TRBD1 (5 bases). Trimming cost V 1 base and J 0 bases, with 13 bases left between them. This CDR3 region has 17 residues. Germline CDR1 and CDR2: MNHEY and SMNVEV (reference sequence). CDR3 residues: CASSLYWGDYSNQPQHF. CDR3 in DNA: TGTGCCAGCAGTTTATATTGGGGGGATTATAGCAATCAGCCCCAGCATTTT.

This chain uses TRBV5-4 with TRBJ2-5; D possibly corresponds to TRBD1 (5 bases). The J call may be faulty, since TRBJ2-7 better matches the DNA end. Germline values: CDR1 SGHNT, CDR2 YYREEE (reference sequence). The CDR3 consists of 15 residues. Written as DNA, the CDR3 is TGTGCCAGCAGCCCTTCCCGTCAGGGTGTGTACGAGCAGTACTTC. It encodes CASSPSRQGVYEQYF.

The sample holds one count of this clone. Here the CDR3 DNA reads TGTGCCAGTAGTATGGGCGGGAGGGCCTCCGAGCAGTACTTC. This translates into CASSMGGRASEQYF. The V gene is TRBV19, the J gene TRBJ2-7; TRBD2 aligns across 9 bases. V shed 3 bases, J shed 6 bases, and the junction held 6 bases outside the gene matches. The CDR3 extends over 14 amino acids. From germline, CDR1 is LNHDA and CDR2 SQIVND (reference sequence).

This clone was detected only a few times. The V gene is TRBV7-9, the J gene TRBJ1-2; 7 positions match TRBD1. CDR3 length: 16 residues. J was trimmed by 7 bases and V by 1 base; bases with no gene match: 12. The germline V gene encodes CDR1 SEHNR and CDR2 FQNEAQ (reference sequence). CDR3 amino acids: CASSLVLGSTGVGYTF. The CDR3 DNA sequence: TGTGCCAGCAGCTTAGTCTTAGGGTCCACAGGGGTTGGCTACACCTTC.

The chain has TRBV6-5 and TRBJ1-3; no firm D call. The CDR3 runs to 12 residues. Trimming left V 5 bases short and J 4 bases short, with 6 bases between. CDR1 MNHEY and CDR2 SVGAGI come from the germline V gene. The CDR3 nucleotides are TGTGCCAGCAGTAACGGGGGAAACACCATATATTTT. Amino acid sequence: CASSNGGNTIYF.

The V call is TRBV4-2, the J call TRBJ1-4; D uncertain. Trimming removed 1 base from V and 7 bases from J, with 7 bases in between. Germline V CDR1 and CDR2: LGHNA, YNFKEQ. The CDR3 has 13 amino acids. CDR3 DNA sequence: TGTGCCAGCAGCCAAGTTTCGGTTGAAAAACTGTTTTTT. Its protein product is CASSQVSVEKLFF.

The chain combines TRBV27 with TRBJ2-3; 8 bases line up with TRBD2. The CDR3 extends over 18 amino acids. The V and J ends lost 6 bases and 4 bases, in that order; junction bases with no gene match: 18. Germline V gene sequence: CDR1 MNHEY, CDR2 SMNVEV (reference sequence). CDR3 nucleotide sequence: TGTGCCAGCAGCCTAACAGGGAGTAGGAGCGGGAGCCCAGATACGCAGTATTTT. This encodes CASSLTGSRSGSPDTQYF.

CDR3 sequence: CASSLGRGSSYEQYF. The CDR3 region has the DNA TGTGCCAGCAGCTTGGGGCGGGGGAGCTCCTACGAGCAGTACTTC. The rearrangement links TRBV5-4 to TRBJ2-7, with 7 bases lining up with TRBD2. The junction had 3 bases not matched to a gene; V was cut back by 0 bases and J by 0 bases. CDR3 length: 15 amino acids. Germline values: CDR1 SGHNT, CDR2 YYREEE (reference sequence).

CDR3 DNA: TGCGCCAGCAGCCAAGATCAACAGGGAAGGGGCGGGGAGCTGTTTTTT. Translation gives CASSQDQQGRGGELFF. The V gene is TRBV4-1, the J gene TRBJ2-2, with D possibly matching TRBD1 (6 bases). Germline V lookup: CDR1 MGHRA, CDR2 YSYEKL. The CDR3 is 16 amino acids. The V end was cut by 0 bases, the J end by 7 bases, with 15 bases between.

The chain links TRBV28 to TRBJ2-2, with D perhaps matching TRBD1 (6 bases). Germline values: CDR1 MDHEN, CDR2 SYDVKM. The CDR3 has 14 amino acids. Trimming pared 10 bases from V and 6 bases from J, leaving 18 bases between. CDR3: CATLQGSVAGELFF. CDR3 DNA sequence: TGTGCCACTCTACAGGGATCGGTGGCCGGGGAGCTGTTTTTT. Combining the CDR3 with reference TRBV28 and TRBJ2-2 gives the whole variable domain DVKVTQSSRYLVKRTGEKVFLECVQDMDHENMFWYRQDPGLGLRLIYFSYDVKMKEKGDIPEGYSVSREKKERFSLILESASTNQTSMYLCATLQGSVAGELFFGEGSRLTVL.

The gene calls are TRBV18 and TRBJ2-5, with D possibly being TRBD1 (5 bases). The J call may be faulty, since TRBJ2-7 better matches the DNA end. The CDR3 is 14 residues long. The germline gives CDR1 KGHSH, CDR2 LQKENI. The CDR3 bases are TGTGCCAGCTCACCAACCTCCAGGGTCTACGAGCAGTACTTC. It translates to CASSPTSRVYEQYF.